This T cell receptor (beta chain) was profiled in a study of T cells in Graves' hyperthyroidism and ophthalmopathy. General observations from the study: Most clonotypes that expanded in the thyroid above 0.001 also showed up in blood. The model foresaw ophthalmopathy a median around 6 months prior to onset.

Hyperthyroidism, newly diagnosed and lasting under 2 months, affected patients aged 18 to 65. Diagnostic decisions used clinical symptoms, serum thyroxine and TRAb, thyroid ultrasound and orbital computed tomography. Germline CDR1 reads LNHNV; CDR2 reads YYDKDF (reference sequence). CDR3 size: 11 residues. V lost 5 bases and J lost 11, with 12 bases in between. A word on this clonotype: Its antigen remains unidentified.

Amplification yielded TCR beta CDR3 regions, with RNA transcripts as the source. The HTBI set primed first-round TCR CDR3 RT-PCR. One entry per CDR3 protein results from TCRdb running MiXCR on the multiplex PCR reads. The top ten clones hold under 9.5% of a sample with about 710,000 distinct CDR3 sequences, 15% to 20% of them seen once. The J gene is TRBJ1-1, the V gene TRBV15, with D unresolved. The TCR sequence derives from a man in his late teens or twenties with Graves' hyperthyroidism. Sequenced sample: blood. The CDR3 bases are TGTGCCACCAGCCCGGGGAGTAGGGCTTTCTTT. This translates into CATSPGSRAFF.